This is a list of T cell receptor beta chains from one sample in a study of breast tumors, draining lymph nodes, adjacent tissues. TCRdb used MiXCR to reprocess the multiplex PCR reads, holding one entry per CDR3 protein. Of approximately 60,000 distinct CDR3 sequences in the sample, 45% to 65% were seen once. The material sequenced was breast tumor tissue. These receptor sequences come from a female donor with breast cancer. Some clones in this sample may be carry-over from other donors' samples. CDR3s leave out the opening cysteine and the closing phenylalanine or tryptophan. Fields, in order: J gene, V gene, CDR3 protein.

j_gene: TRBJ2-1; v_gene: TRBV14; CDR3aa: ASSRKTGGINNEQF
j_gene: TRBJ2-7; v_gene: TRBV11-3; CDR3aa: ASSLVQGPSYEQY
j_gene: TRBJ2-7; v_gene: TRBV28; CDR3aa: ASSLGGREQY
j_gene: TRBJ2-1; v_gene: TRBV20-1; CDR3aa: SASSTGLFNEQF
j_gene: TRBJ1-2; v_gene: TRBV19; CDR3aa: ASWDLTSNYGYT
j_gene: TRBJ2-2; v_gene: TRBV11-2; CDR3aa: ASSSGVAGELF
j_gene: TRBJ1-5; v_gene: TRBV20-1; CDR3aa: SASAGGDQPQH
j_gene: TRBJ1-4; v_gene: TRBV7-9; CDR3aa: ASLGGVGRGNEKLF
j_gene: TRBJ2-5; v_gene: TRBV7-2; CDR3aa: ASSFTSGPETQY
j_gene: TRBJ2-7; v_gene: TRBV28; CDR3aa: ASSPPRGGQY